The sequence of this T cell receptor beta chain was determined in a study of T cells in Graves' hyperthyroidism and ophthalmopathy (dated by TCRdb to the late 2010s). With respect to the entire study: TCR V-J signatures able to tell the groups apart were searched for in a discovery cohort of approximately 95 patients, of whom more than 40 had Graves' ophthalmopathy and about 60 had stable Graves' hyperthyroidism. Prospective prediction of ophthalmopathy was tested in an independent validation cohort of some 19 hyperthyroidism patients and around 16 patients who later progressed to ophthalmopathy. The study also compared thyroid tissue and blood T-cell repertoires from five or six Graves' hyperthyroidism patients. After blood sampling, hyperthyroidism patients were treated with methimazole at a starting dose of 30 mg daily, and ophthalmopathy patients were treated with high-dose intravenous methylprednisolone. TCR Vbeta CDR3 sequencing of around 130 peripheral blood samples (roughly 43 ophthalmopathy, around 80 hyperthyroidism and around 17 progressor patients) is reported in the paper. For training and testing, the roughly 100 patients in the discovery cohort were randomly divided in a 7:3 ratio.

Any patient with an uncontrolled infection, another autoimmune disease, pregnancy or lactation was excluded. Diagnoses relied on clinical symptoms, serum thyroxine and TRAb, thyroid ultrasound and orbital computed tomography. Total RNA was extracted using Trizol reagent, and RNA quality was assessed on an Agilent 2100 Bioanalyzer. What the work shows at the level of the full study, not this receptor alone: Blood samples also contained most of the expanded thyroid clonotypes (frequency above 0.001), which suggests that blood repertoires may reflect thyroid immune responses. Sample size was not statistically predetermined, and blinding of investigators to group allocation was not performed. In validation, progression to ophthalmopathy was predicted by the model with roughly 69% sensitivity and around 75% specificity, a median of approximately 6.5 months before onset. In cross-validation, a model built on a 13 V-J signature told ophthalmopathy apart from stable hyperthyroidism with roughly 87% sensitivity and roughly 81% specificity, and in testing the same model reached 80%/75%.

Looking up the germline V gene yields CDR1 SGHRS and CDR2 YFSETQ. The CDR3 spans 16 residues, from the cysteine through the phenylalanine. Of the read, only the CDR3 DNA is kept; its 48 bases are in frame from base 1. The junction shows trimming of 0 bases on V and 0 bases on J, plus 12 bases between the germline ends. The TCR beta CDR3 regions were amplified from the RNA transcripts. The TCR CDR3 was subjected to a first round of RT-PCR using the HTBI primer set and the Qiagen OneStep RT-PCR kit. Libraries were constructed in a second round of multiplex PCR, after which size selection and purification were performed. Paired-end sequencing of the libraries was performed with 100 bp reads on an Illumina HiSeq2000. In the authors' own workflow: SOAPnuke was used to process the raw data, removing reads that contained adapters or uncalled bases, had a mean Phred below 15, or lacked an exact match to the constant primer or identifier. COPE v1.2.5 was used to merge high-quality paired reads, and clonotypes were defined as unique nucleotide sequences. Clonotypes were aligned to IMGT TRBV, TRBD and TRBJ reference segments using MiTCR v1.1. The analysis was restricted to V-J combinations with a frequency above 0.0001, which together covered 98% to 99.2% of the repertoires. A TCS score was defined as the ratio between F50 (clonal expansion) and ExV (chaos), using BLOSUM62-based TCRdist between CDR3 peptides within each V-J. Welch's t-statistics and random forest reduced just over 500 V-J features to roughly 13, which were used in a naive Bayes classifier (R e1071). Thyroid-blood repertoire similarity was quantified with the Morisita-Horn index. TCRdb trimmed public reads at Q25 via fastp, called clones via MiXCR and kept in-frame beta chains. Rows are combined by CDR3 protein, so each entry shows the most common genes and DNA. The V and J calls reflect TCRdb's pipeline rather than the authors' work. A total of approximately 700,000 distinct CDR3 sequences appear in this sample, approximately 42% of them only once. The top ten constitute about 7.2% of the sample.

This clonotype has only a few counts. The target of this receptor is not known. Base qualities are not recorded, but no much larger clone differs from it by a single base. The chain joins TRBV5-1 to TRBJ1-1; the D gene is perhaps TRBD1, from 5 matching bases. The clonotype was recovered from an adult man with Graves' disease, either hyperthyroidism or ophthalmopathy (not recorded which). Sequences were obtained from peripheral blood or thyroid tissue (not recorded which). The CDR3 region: CASSLAGGGVNTEAFF. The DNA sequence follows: TGCGCCAGCAGCTTGGCCGGCGGAGGGGTGAACACTGAAGCTTTCTTT.